Shown below are 30 T cell receptor beta chains from a single sample sequenced in a study of human T cells and chemical hapten exposure. TCRdb independently ran MiXCR on the RACE reads; one entry per CDR3 protein. The sample consists of more than 250,000 distinct CDR3 sequences, approximately 8% of them appearing once. Time point given: pre-sensitization, week 0. Treatment specified: therapeutic diphenylcyclopropenone sensitization with weekly scalp DPC. The source was whole blood, collected in connection with sensitization to the hapten diphenylcyclopropenone (DPC). Receptor source: a young man with alopecia areata. Some clones in this sample may be carry-over from other donors' samples.

This clonotype occurred many times. The junction does not match germline at one end; this may be a read error. The chain uses TRBV7-3 and TRBJ1-6, with no clear D. In germline, CDR1 is SGHTA, CDR2 FQGTGA. The CDR3 totals 14 residues. The CDR3 nucleotides read TGTGCCAGCAGCCCCTCGTCCTCTAATTCACCCCTCCACTTT. It encodes CASSPSSSNSPLHF. Based on the CDR3 plus reference TRBV7-3 and TRBJ1-6, the full variable domain is GAGVSQTPSNKVTEKGKYVELRCDPISGHTALYWYRQSLGQGPEFLIYFQGTGAADDSGLPNDRFFAVRPEGSVSTLKIQRTERGDSAVYLCASSPSSSNSPLHFGNGTRLTVT.

This clonotype came up many times. V gene TRBV29-1 combines with J gene TRBJ1-1; D is unresolved. Germline CDR1 and CDR2: SQVTM and ANQGSEA. The CDR3 length is 11 residues. V shed 5 bases and J shed 4 bases, with 8 bases lying between them. The CDR3 nucleotides are TGCAGCGTTCGCGGCGGCACTGAAGCTTTCTTT. This translates into CSVRGGTEAFF.

This clonotype showed up just a few times. The V gene is TRBV7-2, the J gene TRBJ1-1; a weak D match, TRBD1 (6 bases). Germline CDR1 and CDR2: SGHTA and FQGNSA. V lost 3 bases and J 3 bases, leaving 17 bases between the germline ends. The CDR3 is made up of 16 amino acids. DNA of the CDR3: TGTGCCAGCAGCTTTACAGGGAATTCGGCATACACTGAAGCTTTCTTT. Translated, it gives CASSFTGNSAYTEAFF.

A note on this clonotype: One end of the junction is discordant with germline, which a read error may explain. This sequence joins TRBV5-1 and TRBJ2-1, with D possibly TRBD2 on 5 matching bases. The CDR3 totals 17 residues. CDR1 is SGHRS and CDR2 is YFSETQ in the germline V gene. CDR3 sequence (DNA): TGCGCCAGCAGCTTGGTGACCGGGGATTACTCCTACAATGAGCAGTCCTTC. Residues: CASSLVTGDYSYNEQSF.

This clonotype was counted a few times. The chain has TRBV5-1 and TRBJ1-5; D remains ambiguous. Germline V gene lookup returns CDR1 SGHRS and CDR2 YFSETQ. The CDR3 sequence is 15 residues long. Trimming left V 1 base short and J 3 bases short, with 11 bases between. The CDR3 coding sequence is TGCGCCAGCAGCTTGAGTTCGAACCCCAATCAGCCCCAGCATTTT. It is translated as CASSLSSNPNQPQHF. Filled out from reference TRBV5-1 and TRBJ1-5, the complete variable domain reads KAGVTQTPRYLIKTRGQQVTLSCSPISGHRSVSWYQQTPGQGLQFLFEYFSETQRNKGNFPGRFSGRQFSNSRSEMNVSTLELGDSALYLCASSLSSNPNQPQHFGDGTRLSIL.

This clonotype has only a few counts. The chain recombines TRBV27 with TRBJ2-5; D is unclear. The V end was cut by 2 bases, the J end by 2 bases, with 6 bases between. CDR1 is MNHEY and CDR2 is SMNVEV in the germline V gene (reference sequence). The CDR3 loop spans 13 amino acids. The CDR3 sequence is CASSLPRQETQYF. CDR3 bases: TGTGCCAGCAGTTTACCCAGACAAGAGACCCAGTACTTC.

This clonotype was seen only a few times. This chain links TRBV3-1 with TRBJ2-1, with 9 positions matching TRBD1. V lost 2 bases to trimming and J lost 7 bases; unmatched junction nucleotides: 15. The CDR3 has 18 residues. Germline CDR1 reads LGHDT; CDR2 reads YNNKEL (reference sequence). The CDR3 is CASSQRLIYGQGLNEQFF. The CDR3 DNA is TGTGCCAGCAGCCAAAGACTTATCTATGGACAGGGGTTGAATGAGCAGTTCTTC.

This clonotype was recorded many times. The genes are TRBV5-1 and TRBJ2-3; 11 bases are shared with TRBD2. The trim removed 4 bases at V and 4 bases at J, leaving 5 bases unmatched. The CDR3 extends over 15 amino acids. Looked up from germline, CDR1 is SGHRS and CDR2 is YFSETQ. The CDR3 sequence is CASSISSGGSDTQYF. The CDR3 nucleotides are TGCGCCAGCAGCATCTCTAGCGGGGGGTCAGATACGCAGTATTTT.

The J gene is TRBJ1-1, the V gene TRBV10-3, with D uncertain. CDR3 size: 12 residues. The germline gives CDR1 ENHRY, CDR2 SYGVKD. The V end lost 3 bases, the J end lost 1 base, and 3 bases lay between the germline ends. As DNA, the CDR3 is TGTGCCATCAGTGACTGGAACACTGAAGCTTTCTTT. This sequence encodes CAISDWNTEAFF.

This clonotype has a handful of counts. The V call is TRBV6-2 or TRBV6-3, the J call TRBJ1-1; D is undetermined. Germline V CDR1 and CDR2: MNHEY, SVGEGT. Trimming took 7 bases from V and 0 from J, leaving 15 bases between them. The CDR3 extends over 15 amino acids. The CDR3 loop reads CASTPFDRMNTEAFF. In nucleotides, the CDR3 is TGTGCCAGCACCCCATTCGACCGAATGAACACTGAAGCTTTCTTT.

This chain uses TRBV5-1 with TRBJ2-1; D is unresolved. V was cut by 0 bases and J by 15 bases, with 25 bases left in between. The CDR3 extends over 16 amino acids. Germline V lookup: CDR1 SGHRS, CDR2 YFSETQ. The CDR3 loop is CASSLEGGPRSESRFF. For the CDR3, the DNA is TGCGCCAGCAGCTTGGAGGGCGGCCCCAGGAGCGAATCTCGGTTCTTC. Looking up the rest from reference TRBV5-1 and TRBJ2-1 gives the full variable domain: KAGVTQTPRYLIKTRGQQVTLSCSPISGHRSVSWYQQTPGQGLQFLFEYFSETQRNKGNFPGRFSGRQFSNSRSEMNVSTLELGDSALYLCASSLEGGPRSESRFFGPGTRLTVL.

The chain links TRBV14 to TRBJ1-1; D might be TRBD1 (6 bases). Germline-derived CDR1 and CDR2 are SGHDN and FVKESK. V lost 0 bases to trimming and J lost 10 bases, with 12 bases between them. The CDR3 consists of 13 residues. The CDR3 region is CASSQDLGGTAFF. The CDR3 nucleotides read TGTGCCAGCAGCCAAGATCTGGGGGGCACAGCTTTCTTT.

CDR3 coding DNA: TGTGCCAGCAGGGCCGGGACAGGCCCTCGACATACGCAGTATTTT. As protein: CASRAGTGPRHTQYF. The chain recombines TRBV6-4 with TRBJ2-3, with 8 nucleotides matching TRBD1. Germline V gene lookup returns CDR1 MRHNA and CDR2 SNTAGT. Losses at the gene ends were 6 bases for V and 7 bases for J; bases not matched to a gene: 12. The length of the CDR3 is 15 residues.

This clonotype was counted only a few times. V is TRBV11-3 and J is TRBJ1-1; 7 nucleotides line up with TRBD1. The ends lost 4 bases at V and 1 base at J; junction bases unmatched: 6. CDR1 and CDR2 from the germline V gene are SGHNT and YENEEA. This CDR3 contains 15 residues. The CDR3 protein is CASSSTGQENTEAFF. The CDR3 bases are TGTGCCAGCAGCTCGACCGGACAGGAGAACACTGAAGCTTTCTTT. The whole variable domain, filled in from reference TRBV11-3 and TRBJ1-1, reads EAGVVQSPRYKIIEKKQPVAFWCNPISGHNTLYWYLQNLGQGPELLIRYENEEAVDDSQLPKDRFSAERLKGVDSTLKIQPAELGDSAVYLCASSSTGQENTEAFFGQGTRLTVV.

J is TRBJ1-5 and V is TRBV12-3 or TRBV12-4; D is unresolved. Trimming removed 9 bases from V and 0 bases from J, with 12 bases in between. This CDR3 is 14 amino acids long. The CDR3: CASSESNSNQPQHF. CDR3 bases: TGTGCCAGTTCAGAAAGTAATAGCAATCAGCCCCAGCATTTT.

This clonotype has only a few counts. The V call is TRBV6-2 or TRBV6-3, the J call TRBJ2-5; 10 bases map to TRBD1. The CDR3 is 15 residues long. The trim removed 0 bases at V and 5 bases at J, leaving 3 bases unmatched. Germline CDR1 reads MNHEY; CDR2 reads SVGEGT. The CDR3 nucleotides are TGTGCCAGCAGTTACTCCGGGACAGGGGACGAGACCCAGTACTTC. This gives the protein CASSYSGTGDETQYF.

This clonotype was picked up many times. The chain links TRBV12-3 or TRBV12-4 to TRBJ1-1; no clear D. The CDR3 length is 13 residues. V lost 5 bases and J lost 4, with 11 bases in between. The CDR3 DNA is TGTGCCAGCAGTCCCACCCGCGGCACTGAAGCTTTCTTT. It translates to CASSPTRGTEAFF.

This clonotype was detected ten times or more. Here the CDR3 DNA reads TGCGCCAGCAGCCAAGGGCCGGGACAGCCTTACGAGCAGTACTTC. Amino acid sequence: CASSQGPGQPYEQYF. V gene TRBV4-1 combines with J gene TRBJ2-7, with 7 nucleotides matching TRBD1. Germline assignment: CDR1 MGHRA and CDR2 YSYEKL. The CDR3 is made up of 15 amino acids. The trim removed 1 base at V and 4 bases at J, leaving 7 bases unmatched.

This clonotype was seen a handful of times. This chain connects TRBV27 to TRBJ2-7; 8 bases are a match to TRBD1. Germline assignment: CDR1 MNHEY and CDR2 SMNVEV (reference sequence). Losses at the gene ends were 3 bases for V and 2 bases for J; bases not matched to a gene: 6. The CDR3 totals 15 residues. CDR3 coding DNA: TGTGCCAGCAGTTTCCATGGACAGGGCCCCTACGAGCAGTACGTC. Protein: CASSFHGQGPYEQYV.

This clonotype has only a few counts. The chain combines TRBV7-9 with TRBJ2-3; D gene ambiguous. The germline V gene encodes CDR1 SEHNR and CDR2 FQNEAQ (reference sequence). V was shortened by 2 bases and J by 0 bases, with 12 bases between the two germline ends. The CDR3 length is 16 residues. CDR3 nucleotides: TGTGCCAGCAGCTTACGTCGGGCAGCTAGCACAGATACGCAGTATTTT. Translation gives CASSLRRAASTDTQYF.

The chain combines TRBV7-9 with TRBJ2-3, with D perhaps matching TRBD1 (6 bases). The CDR3 runs 15 residues. Trimming removed 2 bases from V and 3 bases from J, with 12 bases in between. CDR1 is SEHNR, CDR2 FQNEAQ, per germline (reference sequence). The CDR3 loop is CASSLPGQGTDTQYF. As DNA, the CDR3 is TGTGCCAGCAGCTTACCCGGCCAGGGGACAGATACGCAGTATTTT.

The chain carries TRBV12-3 or TRBV12-4 and TRBJ2-5; 10 nucleotides agree with TRBD2. The CDR3 loop spans 15 amino acids. V shed 7 bases, J shed 7 bases, and the junction held 12 bases outside the gene matches. Here the CDR3 DNA reads TGTGCCAGCACCCTTCTAGCGGGGGTGAGAGCGACCCAGTACTTC. Protein: CASTLLAGVRATQYF.

The V gene is TRBV6-1, the J gene TRBJ1-5, with D tentatively TRBD1 (6 bases). V was pared by 7 bases and J by 3 bases, with 13 bases between. The CDR3 runs to 14 residues. Germline CDR1 MNHNS, CDR2 SASEGT. The DNA for the CDR3 is TGTGCCAGCAAGCTGGACAGTGACAATCAGCCCCAGCATTTT. Its translation: CASKLDSDNQPQHF.

This clonotype was seen only a few times. The chain combines TRBV4-3 with TRBJ2-1, with TRBD1 as a possible D gene (6 bases). Germline lookup yields CDR1 LGHNA and CDR2 YSLEER. The CDR3 is 16 residues long. V lost 0 bases and J 3 bases, leaving 12 bases between the germline ends. The DNA of the CDR3 is TGCGCCAGCAGCCAAGATCAGAACAGGGTCTACAATGAGCAGTTCTTC. Amino acid sequence: CASSQDQNRVYNEQFF.

The rearrangement links TRBV24-1 to TRBJ2-1, with D perhaps TRBD1 or TRBD2 (6 bases each). Looked up from germline, CDR1 is KGHDR and CDR2 is SFDVKD. Trimming shortened V by 4 bases and J by 7 bases, and 19 bases separated the two germline ends. The length of the CDR3 is 16 residues. The CDR3 coding sequence is TGTGCCACCAGTGACCATTCTCCGACGGGGGCAAATGAGCAGTTCTTC. It yields the protein CATSDHSPTGANEQFF.

This clonotype came up a few times. The chain uses TRBV25-1 and TRBJ1-1, with unresolved D. Germline V gives CDR1 MGHDK, CDR2 SYGVNS. The V gene lost 2 bases and the J gene lost 3 bases, with 7 bases spanning the gap. The CDR3 runs to 13 residues. The CDR3 here is CASSEGYDTEAFF. The CDR3 DNA sequence: TGTGCCAGCAGTGAAGGGTATGACACTGAAGCTTTCTTT.

The CDR3 nucleotides are TGTGCCAGCAGCCTGGGGGGAATTTCCTATAATTCACCCCTCCACTTT. This codes for CASSLGGISYNSPLHF. The chain employs TRBV27 and TRBJ1-6; possibly TRBD1 for D (5 bases). CDR3 length: 16 residues. Germline V CDR1 and CDR2: MNHEY, SMNVEV (reference sequence). With 6 bases removed from V and 1 base from J, the gap between germline ends came to 13 bases.

In this sample, this clonotype turned up a few times. V usage is TRBV7-2 and J usage is TRBJ2-1; possibly TRBD1 or TRBD2 for D (5 bases each). CDR3 size: 16 residues. Germline V CDR1 and CDR2: SGHTA, FQGNSA. Trimming took off 1 base at V and 1 base at J, with 11 bases between the two ends. CDR3 coding DNA: TGTGCCAGCAGCTTAGTGGGGGTCCAATCCTACAATGAGCAGTTCTTC. Translating gives CASSLVGVQSYNEQFF.

CDR3 in DNA: TGTGCCAGCAGCAGACAGGGGGCCGATGAGCAGTTCTTC. Translation gives CASSRQGADEQFF. The genes are TRBV11-1 and TRBJ2-1, with TRBD1 identical over 10 bases. V shed 5 bases and J 8 bases; nucleotides not matched to a gene: 3. CDR3 length: 13 amino acids. CDR1 and CDR2 (germline): SGHAT, FQDESV (reference sequence).

This clonotype was seen more than once but under ten times. The V gene is TRBV6-5, the J gene TRBJ1-6; TRBD1 is a possible D gene (5 bases). Trimming took off 5 bases at V and 9 bases at J, with 14 bases between the two ends. The germline V gene has CDR1 MNHEY and CDR2 SVGAGI. The CDR3 spans 14 residues. The CDR3 spells CASSPWGTSSPLHF. The DNA of the CDR3 is TGTGCCAGCAGTCCGTGGGGGACCTCTTCACCCCTCCACTTT.